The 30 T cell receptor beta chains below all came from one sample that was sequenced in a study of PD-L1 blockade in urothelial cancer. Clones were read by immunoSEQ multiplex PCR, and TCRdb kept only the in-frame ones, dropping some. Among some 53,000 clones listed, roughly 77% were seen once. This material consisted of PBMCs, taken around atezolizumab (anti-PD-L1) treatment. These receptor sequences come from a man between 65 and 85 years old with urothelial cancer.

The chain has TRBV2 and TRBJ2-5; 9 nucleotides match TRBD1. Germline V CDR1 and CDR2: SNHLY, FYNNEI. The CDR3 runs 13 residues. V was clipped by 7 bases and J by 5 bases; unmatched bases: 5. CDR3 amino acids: CASIPGQGETQYF. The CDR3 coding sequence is TGTGCCAGCATTCCCGGACAGGGGGAGACCCAGTACTTC.

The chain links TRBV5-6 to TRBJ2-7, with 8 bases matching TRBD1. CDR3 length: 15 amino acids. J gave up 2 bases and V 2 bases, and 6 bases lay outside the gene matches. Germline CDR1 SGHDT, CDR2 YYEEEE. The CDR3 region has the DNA TGTGCCAGCAGCTTCGATCAGGGGGCGGCCTACGAGCAGTACTTC. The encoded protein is CASSFDQGAAYEQYF.

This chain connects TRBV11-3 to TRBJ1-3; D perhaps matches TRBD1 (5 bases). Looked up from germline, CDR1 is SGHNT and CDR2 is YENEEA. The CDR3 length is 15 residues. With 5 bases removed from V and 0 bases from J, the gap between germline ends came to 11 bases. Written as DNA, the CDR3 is TGTGCCAGCAGCGTTTCAGGGAACTCTGGAAACACCATATATTTT. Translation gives CASSVSGNSGNTIYF.

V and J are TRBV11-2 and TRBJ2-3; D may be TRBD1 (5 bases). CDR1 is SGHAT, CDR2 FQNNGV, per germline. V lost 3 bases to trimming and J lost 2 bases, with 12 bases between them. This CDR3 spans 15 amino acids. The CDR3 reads CASSFKGQPTDTQYF. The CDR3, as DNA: TGTGCCAGCAGCTTTAAGGGGCAGCCCACAGATACGCAGTATTTT.

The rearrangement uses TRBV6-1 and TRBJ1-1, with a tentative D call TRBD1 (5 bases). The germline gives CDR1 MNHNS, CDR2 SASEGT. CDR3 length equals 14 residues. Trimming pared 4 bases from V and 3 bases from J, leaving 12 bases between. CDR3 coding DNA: TGTGCCAGCAGTGGGTTAAGGGGTCACACTGAAGCTTTCTTT. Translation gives CASSGLRGHTEAFF.

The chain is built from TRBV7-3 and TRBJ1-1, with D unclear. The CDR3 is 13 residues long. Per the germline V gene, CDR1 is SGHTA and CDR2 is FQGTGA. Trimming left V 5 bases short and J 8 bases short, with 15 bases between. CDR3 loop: CASSRAGNQEAFF. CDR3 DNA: TGTGCCAGCAGCCGCGCGGGCAACCAGGAAGCTTTCTTT.

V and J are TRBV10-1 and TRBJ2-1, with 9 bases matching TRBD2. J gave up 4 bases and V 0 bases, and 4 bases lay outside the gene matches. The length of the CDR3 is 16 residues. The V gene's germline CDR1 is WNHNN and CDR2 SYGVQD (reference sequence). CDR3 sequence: CASSESGRGGYNEQFF. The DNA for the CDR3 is TGCGCCAGCAGTGAGTCGGGGCGGGGGGGATACAATGAGCAGTTCTTC.

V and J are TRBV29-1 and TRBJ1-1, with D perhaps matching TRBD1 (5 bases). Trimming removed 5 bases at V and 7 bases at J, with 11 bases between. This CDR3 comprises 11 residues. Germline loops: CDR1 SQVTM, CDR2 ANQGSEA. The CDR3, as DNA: TGCAGCGTTAGACAGATAAGTGAAGCTTTCTTT. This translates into CSVRQISEAFF.

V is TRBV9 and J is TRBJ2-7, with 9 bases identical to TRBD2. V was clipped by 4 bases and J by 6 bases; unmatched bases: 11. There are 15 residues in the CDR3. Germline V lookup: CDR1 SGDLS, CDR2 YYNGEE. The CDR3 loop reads CASSYDSSGVGEQYF. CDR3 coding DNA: TGTGCCAGCAGCTACGACTCTAGCGGGGTGGGCGAGCAGTACTTC.

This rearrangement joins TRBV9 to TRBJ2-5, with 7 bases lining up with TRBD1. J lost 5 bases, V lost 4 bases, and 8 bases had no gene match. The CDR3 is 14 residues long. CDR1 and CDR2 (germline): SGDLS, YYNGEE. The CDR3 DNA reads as TGTGCCAGCAGCCCTTTGGACAGGAGTGAGACCCAGTACTTC. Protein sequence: CASSPLDRSETQYF.

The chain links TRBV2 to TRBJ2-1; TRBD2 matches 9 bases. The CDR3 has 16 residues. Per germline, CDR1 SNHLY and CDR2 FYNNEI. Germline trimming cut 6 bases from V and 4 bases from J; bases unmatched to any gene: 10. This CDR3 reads CASRGIAGVKYNEQFF. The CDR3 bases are TGTGCCAGCAGGGGGATAGCGGGGGTCAAGTACAATGAGCAGTTCTTC.

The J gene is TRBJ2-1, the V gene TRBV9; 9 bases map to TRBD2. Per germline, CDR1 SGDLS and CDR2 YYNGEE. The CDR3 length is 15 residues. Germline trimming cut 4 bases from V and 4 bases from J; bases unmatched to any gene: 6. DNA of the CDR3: TGTGCCAGCAGCCCGAGACTAGCGGAGTACAATGAGCAGTTCTTC. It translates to CASSPRLAEYNEQFF.

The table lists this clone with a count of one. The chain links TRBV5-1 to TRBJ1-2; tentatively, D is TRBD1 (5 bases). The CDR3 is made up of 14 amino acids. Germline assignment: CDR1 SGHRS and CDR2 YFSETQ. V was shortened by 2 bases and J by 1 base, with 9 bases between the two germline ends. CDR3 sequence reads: CASSFGGNNYGYTF. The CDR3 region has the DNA TGCGCCAGCAGCTTCGGGGGAAATAACTATGGCTACACCTTC.

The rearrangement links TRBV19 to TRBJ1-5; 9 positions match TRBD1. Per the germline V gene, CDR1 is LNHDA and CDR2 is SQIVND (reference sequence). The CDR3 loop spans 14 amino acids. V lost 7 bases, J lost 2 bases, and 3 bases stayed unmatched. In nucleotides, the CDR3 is TGTGCCAGTAAGGGACAGGGAGGCAATCAGCCCCAGCATTTT. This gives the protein CASKGQGGNQPQHF. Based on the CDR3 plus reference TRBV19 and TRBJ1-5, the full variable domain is DGGITQSPKYLFRKEGQNVTLSCEQNLNHDAMYWYRQDPGQGLRLIYYSQIVNDFQKGDIAEGYSVSREKKESFPLTVTSAQKNPTAFYLCASKGQGGNQPQHFGDGTRLSIL.

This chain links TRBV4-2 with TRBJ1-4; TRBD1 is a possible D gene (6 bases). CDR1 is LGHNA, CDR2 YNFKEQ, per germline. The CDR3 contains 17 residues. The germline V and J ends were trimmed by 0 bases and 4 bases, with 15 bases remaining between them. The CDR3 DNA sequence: TGTGCCAGCAGCCAAGAGGTTTGGGGGCCTGGTAATGAAAAACTGTTTTTT. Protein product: CASSQEVWGPGNEKLFF.

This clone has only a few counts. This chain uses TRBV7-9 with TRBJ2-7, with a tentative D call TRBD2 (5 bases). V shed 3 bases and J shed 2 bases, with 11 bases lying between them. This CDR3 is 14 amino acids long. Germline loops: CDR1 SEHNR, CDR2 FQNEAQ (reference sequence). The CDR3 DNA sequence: TGTGCCAGCAGCTTTTATAGGACTCCCTACGAGCAGTACTTC. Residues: CASSFYRTPYEQYF.

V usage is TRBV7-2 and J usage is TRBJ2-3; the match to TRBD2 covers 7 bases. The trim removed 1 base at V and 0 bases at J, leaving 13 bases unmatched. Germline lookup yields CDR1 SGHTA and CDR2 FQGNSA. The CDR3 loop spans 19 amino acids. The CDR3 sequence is CASSLGGRLAARSTDTQYF. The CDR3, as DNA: TGTGCCAGCAGCTTAGGAGGGCGGCTAGCGGCTCGAAGCACAGATACGCAGTATTTT.

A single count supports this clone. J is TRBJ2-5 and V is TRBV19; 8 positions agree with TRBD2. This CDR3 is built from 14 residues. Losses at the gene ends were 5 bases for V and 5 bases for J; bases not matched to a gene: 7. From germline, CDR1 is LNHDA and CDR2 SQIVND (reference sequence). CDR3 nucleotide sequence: TGTGCCAGTAGTCGGGCGGGGGGTACGGAGACCCAGTACTTC. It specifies CASSRAGGTETQYF.

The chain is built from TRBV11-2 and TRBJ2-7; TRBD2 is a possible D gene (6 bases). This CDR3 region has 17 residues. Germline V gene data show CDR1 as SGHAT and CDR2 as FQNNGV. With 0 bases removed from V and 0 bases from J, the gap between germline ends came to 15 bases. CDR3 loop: CASSLEEGSSNSYEQYF. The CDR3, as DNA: TGTGCCAGCAGCTTAGAGGAGGGCAGCTCGAACTCCTACGAGCAGTACTTC.

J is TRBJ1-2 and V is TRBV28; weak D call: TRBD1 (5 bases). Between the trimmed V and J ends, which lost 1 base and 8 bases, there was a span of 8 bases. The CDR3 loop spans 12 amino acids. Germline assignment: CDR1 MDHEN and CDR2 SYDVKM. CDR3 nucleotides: TGTGCCAGCAGTTTATTGGGGGGGGGCTACACCTTC. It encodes CASSLLGGGYTF.

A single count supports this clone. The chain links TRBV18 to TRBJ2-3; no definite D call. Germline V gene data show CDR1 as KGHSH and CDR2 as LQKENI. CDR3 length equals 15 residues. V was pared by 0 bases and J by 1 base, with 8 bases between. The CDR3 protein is CASSPPSVGTDTQYF. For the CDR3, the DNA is TGTGCCAGCTCACCACCGTCGGTCGGCACAGATACGCAGTATTTT. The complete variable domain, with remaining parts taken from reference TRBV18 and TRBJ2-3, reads NAGVMQNPRHLVRRRGQEARLRCSPMKGHSHVYWYRQLPEEGLKFMVYLQKENIIDESGMPKERFSAEFPKEGPSILRIQQVVRGDSAAYFCASSPPSVGTDTQYFGPGTRLTVL.

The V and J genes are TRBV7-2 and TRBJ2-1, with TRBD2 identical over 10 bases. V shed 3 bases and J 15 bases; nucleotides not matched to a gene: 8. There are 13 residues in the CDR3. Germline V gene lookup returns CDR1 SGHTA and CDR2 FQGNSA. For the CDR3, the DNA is TGTGCCAGCAGCTTGGGACTAGCGTTGGGACTGTTCTTC. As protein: CASSLGLALGLFF. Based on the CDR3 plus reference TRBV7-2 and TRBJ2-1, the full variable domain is GAGVSQSPSNKVTEKGKDVELRCDPISGHTALYWYRQSLGQGLEFLIYFQGNSAPDKSGLPSDRFSAERTGGSVSTLTIQRTQQEDSAVYLCASSLGLALGLFFGPGTRLTVL.

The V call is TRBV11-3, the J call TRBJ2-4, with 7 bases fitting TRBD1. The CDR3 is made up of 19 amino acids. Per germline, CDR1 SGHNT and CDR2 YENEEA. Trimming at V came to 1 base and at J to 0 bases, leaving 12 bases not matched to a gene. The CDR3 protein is CASSLGPMGQLLAKNIQYF. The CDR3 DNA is TGTGCCAGCAGCTTAGGACCCATGGGACAGCTTCTAGCCAAAAACATTCAGTACTTC.

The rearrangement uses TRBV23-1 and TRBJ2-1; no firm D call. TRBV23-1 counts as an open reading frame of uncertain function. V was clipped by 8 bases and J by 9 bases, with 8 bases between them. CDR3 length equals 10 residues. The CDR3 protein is CASGCGEQFF. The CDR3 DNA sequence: TGCGCCAGCGGGTGCGGTGAGCAGTTCTTC.

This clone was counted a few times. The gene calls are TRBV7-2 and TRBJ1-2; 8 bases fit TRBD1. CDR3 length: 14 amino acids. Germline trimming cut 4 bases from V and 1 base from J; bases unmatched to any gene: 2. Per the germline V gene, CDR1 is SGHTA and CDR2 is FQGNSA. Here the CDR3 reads CASSSGQVNYGYTF. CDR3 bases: TGTGCCAGCAGCTCGGGACAGGTTAACTATGGCTACACCTTC.

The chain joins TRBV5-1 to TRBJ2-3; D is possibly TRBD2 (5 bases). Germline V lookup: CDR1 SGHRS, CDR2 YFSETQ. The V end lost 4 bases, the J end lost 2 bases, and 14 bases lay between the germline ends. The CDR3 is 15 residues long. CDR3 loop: CASSEPRDPTDTQYF. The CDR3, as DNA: TGCGCCAGCAGCGAACCTCGGGATCCCACAGATACGCAGTATTTT. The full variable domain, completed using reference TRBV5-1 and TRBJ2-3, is KAGVTQTPRYLIKTRGQQVTLSCSPISGHRSVSWYQQTPGQGLQFLFEYFSETQRNKGNFPGRFSGRQFSNSRSEMNVSTLELGDSALYLCASSEPRDPTDTQYFGPGTRLTVL.

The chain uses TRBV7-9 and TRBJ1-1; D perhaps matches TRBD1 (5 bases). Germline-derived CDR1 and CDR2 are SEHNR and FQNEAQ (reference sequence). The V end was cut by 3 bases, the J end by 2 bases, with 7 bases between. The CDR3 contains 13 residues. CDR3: CASSLWGNTEAFF. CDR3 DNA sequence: TGTGCCAGCAGCTTGTGGGGCAACACTGAAGCTTTCTTT. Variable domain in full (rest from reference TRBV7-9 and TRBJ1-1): DTGVSQNPRHKITKRGQNVTFRCDPISEHNRLYWYRQTLGQGPEFLTYFQNEAQLEKSRLLSDRFSAERPKGSFSTLEIQRTEQGDSAMYLCASSLWGNTEAFFGQGTRLTVV.

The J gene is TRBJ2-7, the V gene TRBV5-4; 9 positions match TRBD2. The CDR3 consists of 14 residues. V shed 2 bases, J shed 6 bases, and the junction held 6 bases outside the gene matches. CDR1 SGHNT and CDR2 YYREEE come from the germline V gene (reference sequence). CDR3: CASSFAGGLSEQYF. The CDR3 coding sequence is TGTGCCAGCAGCTTTGCGGGGGGGCTATCCGAGCAGTACTTC.

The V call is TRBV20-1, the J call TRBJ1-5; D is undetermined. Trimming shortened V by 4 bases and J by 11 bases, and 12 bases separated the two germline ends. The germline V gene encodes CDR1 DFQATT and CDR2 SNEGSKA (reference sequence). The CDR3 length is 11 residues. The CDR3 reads CSAKLGRAQHF. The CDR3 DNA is TGCAGTGCTAAACTCGGCCGGGCCCAGCATTTT.

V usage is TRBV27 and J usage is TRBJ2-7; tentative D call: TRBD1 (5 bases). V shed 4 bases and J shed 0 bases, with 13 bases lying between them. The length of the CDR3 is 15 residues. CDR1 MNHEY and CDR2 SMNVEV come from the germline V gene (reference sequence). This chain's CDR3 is CASSSPQRGSYEQYF. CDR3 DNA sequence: TGTGCCAGCAGTTCCCCCCAAAGGGGCTCCTACGAGCAGTACTTC.